This TCR beta chain is drawn from a study of T cell responses to AZD1222 COVID-19 vaccine (dated by TCRdb to the early 2020s). Turning to the overall study: Because spike-specific TCR depth and breadth did not differ between the two schedules, AZD1222 recipients who got a second dose at roughly 4 weeks were pooled with those who got a second dose at roughly 12 weeks. A total of 230 to 250 trial participants underwent TCR sequencing, of whom about 200 had received two doses of AZD1222 and some 26 had received two doses of the MenACWY control vaccine. Trial participants were enrolled into age subgroups of 18-55, 56-69 and 70-plus years, which contained 148, 28 and 57 TCR-sequenced participants, respectively. The full study reports these points: Reportedly, close to half of the unique spike-specific TCRs recognized epitopes lying outside the regions that are mutated in the B.1.351 and B.1.1.7 variants. Because no day 14 peak-response samples were available, repertoires were characterized only after the peak T cell response. In the small 56-69-year group, the increase in depth fell short of significance, most likely because of low power. After two AZD1222 doses, spike-specific TCR breadth and depth were significantly higher than at day 0 and than in MenACWY recipients. Conclusions about previously exposed vaccinees were limited because only 5 or 6 AZD1222 recipients were SARS-CoV-2 seropositive at baseline. Most participants were white British and females outnumbered males, and the authors suggested that clonal diversity may have been underestimated. The vaccine-associated CD4 TCRs covered the entire spike protein, and the dominant responses fell in regions 160-218 and 743-854.

The sample's time point label is to be understood as: baseline before first vaccination. Samples from vaccinated people were obtained from the UK trials COV001 and COV002, which included a single-blind randomized controlled phase 2/3 trial of AZD1222 (ChAdOx1 nCoV-19) in healthy adults. Trial participant PBMC samples were collected at day 0 and day 28 after the second dose for TCRbeta chain sequencing. The germline V gene (reference sequence) sets CDR1 to GTSNPN and CDR2 to SVGIG. Its CDR3 holds 16 amino acids, cysteine through phenylalanine. Only the CDR3 region is kept as DNA, spanning 48 bases read in frame from base 1. From V the trimming removes 1 base and from J it removes 6 bases, while the gene matches leave 13 bases of the junction unaccounted for. The CDR3 regions of human TCRbeta chains were analyzed by immunosequencing. Per the original workflow: TCRs in the repertoires were compared against a reference library of SARS-CoV-2-specific TCRs that had been generated with the MIRA antigen-specificity platform. Breadth was defined as the fraction of unique TCRs that were SARS-CoV-2-associated. Depth was defined as the fraction of total T cells that were SARS-CoV-2-associated. Using the MIRA data, each spike-specific TCR was mapped to the spike region that the TCR reacts to and placed in a CD4 or CD8 class. Log10-transformed breadth and depth values were compared by one-way ANOVA with Sidak's multiple comparisons tests. This is the immuneACCESS table as TCRdb keeps it, with only in-frame sequences that have V and J called. A part of the clones is gone; compared with another copy, unresolved V genes explain less than half, and the rest is unexplained. Clone size and the V and J calls come from that table; the DNA yielded D and trimming. The sample table holds roughly 120,000 clones, of which roughly 90% were seen once. The ten biggest clones cover roughly 3.9% of the sample.

A remark on this clone: This clone's antigen is unknown. No qualities accompany the bases; no much larger clone lies one base away.

The source was peripheral blood, collected on day 0 of AZD1222 vaccination. This receptor was taken from an adult in good health. The chain joins TRBV30 to TRBJ2-5, with TRBD2 identical over 8 junction bases. The encoded CDR3 is CAWSAGGGGLRKTQYF. The nucleotide sequence is given as TGTGCCTGGAGTGCCGGGGGGGGCGGTCTGAGGAAGACCCAGTACTTC.